These 20 T cell receptor beta chains came from one sample sequenced in a study of cytomegalovirus exposure and HLA in healthy donors (dated by TCRdb to about 2017). The library relied on the immunoSEQ multiplex PCR assay. For the multiplex PCR, a mixture combining 60 forward primers for TCR Vbeta segments and 13 reverse primers for TCR Jbeta segments was used. The immuneACCESS repertoire file appears here via TCRdb, limited to in-frame rearrangements. These files lack a portion of the clones; in checked studies, under half of the deficit traces to unresolved V genes, and the cause of the others is not known. The sample yields approximately 100,000 clones; approximately 71% were counted once. The ten largest clones add up to 2% to 3% of the sample. The sample comprised PBMCs. The source is a man in his forties in good health and CMV-seronegative.

The rearrangement uses TRBV6-4 and TRBJ2-3, with TRBD1 identical over 7 bases. Germline V CDR1 and CDR2: MRHNA, SNTAGT. Trimming cost V 1 base and J 14 bases; bases outside gene matches: 9. The CDR3 sequence is 13 residues long. CDR3 region: CASSDFRQGGLYF. DNA for the CDR3: TGTGCCAGCAGTGACTTCCGACAGGGCGGCCTGTATTTT.

This clone was counted between two and nine times. This chain joins TRBV5-1 and TRBJ1-1; the D is unclear. Trimming pared 5 bases from V and 2 bases from J, leaving 13 bases between. The CDR3 contains 14 residues. CDR1 is SGHRS and CDR2 is YFSETQ in the germline V gene. CDR3 region: CASRPLGVNTEAFF. The CDR3 coding sequence is TGCGCCAGCAGGCCGTTGGGAGTTAACACTGAAGCTTTCTTT.

This clone was recorded a few times. The chain combines TRBV9 with TRBJ1-4; D not certain. The length of the CDR3 is 15 residues. The V gene lost 3 bases and the J gene lost 8 bases, with 17 bases spanning the gap. Germline-derived CDR1 and CDR2 are SGDLS and YYNGEE. The DNA for the CDR3 is TGTGCCAGCAGCGAGCTCCAGTCTACGGGGGAAAAACTGTTTTTT. As protein: CASSELQSTGEKLFF.

The rearrangement links TRBV6-1 to TRBJ2-1; tentatively, D is TRBD2 (5 bases). Germline V gene data show CDR1 as MNHNS and CDR2 as SASEGT. The germline V and J ends were trimmed by 1 base and 4 bases, with 20 bases remaining between them. This CDR3 spans 18 amino acids. The CDR3 coding sequence is TGTGCCAGCAGTGAAGAGGCTGGAGGCAGAGCTTTATACAATGAGCAGTTCTTC. Its protein product is CASSEEAGGRALYNEQFF.

This clone was counted a single time. Here the CDR3 reads CASSIRTGSAYEQYF. The CDR3 region has the DNA TGTGCCAGCAGTATACGGACAGGGTCCGCCTACGAGCAGTACTTC. The chain links TRBV27 to TRBJ2-7; 8 bases line up with TRBD1. Germline CDR1 MNHEY, CDR2 SMNVEV (reference sequence). The CDR3 extends over 15 amino acids. V shed 5 bases and J 2 bases; nucleotides not matched to a gene: 8.

This chain's CDR3 is CASSDAGLAGYEQYF. The DNA for the CDR3 is TGTGCCAGCAGTGATGCCGGACTAGCGGGCTACGAGCAGTACTTC. The chain joins TRBV2 to TRBJ2-7; TRBD2 matches at 11 bases. Germline CDR1 is SNHLY and CDR2 is FYNNEI. The CDR3 has 15 residues. V shed 3 bases and J 3 bases; nucleotides not matched to a gene: 4.

This clone has a single count. The chain links TRBV10-2 to TRBJ2-5; D not resolved. CDR3 length: 14 amino acids. With 4 bases removed from V and 2 bases from J, the gap between germline ends came to 11 bases. Germline values: CDR1 WSHSY, CDR2 SAAADI. In nucleotides, the CDR3 is TGCGCCAGCAGTGGGCTACTAAGGCAAGAGACCCAGTACTTC. Translation gives CASSGLLRQETQYF.

The chain uses TRBV4-2 and TRBJ1-2; D uncertain. The V gene's germline CDR1 is LGHNA and CDR2 YNFKEQ. V lost 9 bases to trimming and J lost 8 bases, with 10 bases between them. The CDR3 is 10 amino acids. DNA for the CDR3: TGTGCCAGTCGCGATCGAGGCTACACCTTC. This encodes CASRDRGYTF.

CDR3 amino acids: CASRHRDRGRLDPLTQYF. CDR3 DNA: TGTGCCAGCAGACACCGGGACAGGGGGCGCCTTGACCCTTTGACCCAGTACTTC. The chain has TRBV5-6 and TRBJ2-5; 12 bases fit TRBD1. This CDR3 has 18 residues. Trimming took 5 bases from V and 7 from J; bases not matched to a gene: 18. Per germline, CDR1 SGHDT and CDR2 YYEEEE.

This clone appeared a few times. The chain combines TRBV28 with TRBJ1-2, with 7 bases identical to TRBD1. The junction had 12 bases not matched to a gene; V was cut back by 6 bases and J by 5 bases. CDR3 length: 15 residues. In germline, CDR1 is MDHEN, CDR2 SYDVKM. The CDR3 is CASRIGDPGGYGYTF. The CDR3 region has the DNA TGTGCCAGCAGGATTGGGGACCCAGGGGGTTATGGCTACACCTTC.

The gene calls are TRBV2 and TRBJ1-5, with D perhaps TRBD1 (5 bases). V lost 2 bases, J lost 3 bases, and 11 bases lay in between. The CDR3 covers 15 residues. The germline CDR1 and CDR2 sequences are SNHLY and FYNNEI. Here the CDR3 reads CASSETRQLNQPQHF. For the CDR3, the DNA is TGTGCCAGCAGTGAAACCCGACAGCTCAATCAGCCCCAGCATTTT.

This clone showed up just once. The rearrangement links TRBV5-1 to TRBJ1-2; 12 nucleotides align to TRBD1. Trimming at V came to 4 bases and at J to 4 bases, leaving 2 bases not matched to a gene. Per the germline V gene, CDR1 is SGHRS and CDR2 is YFSETQ. The CDR3 runs to 14 residues. The CDR3 region has the DNA TGCGCCAGCAGCGGGACAGGGGGCAGCTATGGCTACACCTTC. Its protein product is CASSGTGGSYGYTF. The full variable domain, rest sourced from reference TRBV5-1 and TRBJ1-2, is KAGVTQTPRYLIKTRGQQVTLSCSPISGHRSVSWYQQTPGQGLQFLFEYFSETQRNKGNFPGRFSGRQFSNSRSEMNVSTLELGDSALYLCASSGTGGSYGYTFGSGTRLTVV.

This clone turned up a few times. This chain uses TRBV6-1 with TRBJ1-1; the D is unclear. The V gene lost 2 bases and the J gene lost 1 base, with 11 bases spanning the gap. The CDR3 runs to 15 residues. Germline V gives CDR1 MNHNS, CDR2 SASEGT. The CDR3 DNA sequence: TGTGCCAGCAGTGAATACCTAGGAGGGAACACTGAAGCTTTCTTT. Translated, it gives CASSEYLGGNTEAFF.

This chain uses TRBV9 with TRBJ2-1; D possibly corresponds to TRBD2 (6 bases). Trimming stripped 0 bases from V and 9 bases from J, with 13 bases between. Germline values: CDR1 SGDLS, CDR2 YYNGEE. The CDR3 is 14 residues long. The CDR3 DNA reads as TGTGCCAGCAGCGTAGGGCTCGGGGGACTTGAGCAGTTCTTC. It translates to CASSVGLGGLEQFF.

A few counts support this clone. The chain is built from TRBV7-3 and TRBJ2-3; 7 nucleotides align to TRBD2. Germline V CDR1 and CDR2: SGHTA, FQGTGA. The CDR3 loop spans 17 amino acids. V lost 2 bases, J lost 3 bases, and 11 bases stayed unmatched. CDR3 sequence: CASSLGGGIGMTDTQYF. The CDR3 region has the DNA TGTGCCAGCAGCTTAGGGGGGGGTATCGGGATGACAGATACGCAGTATTTT.

The chain links TRBV27 to TRBJ2-7; D ambiguous. Germline assignment: CDR1 MNHEY and CDR2 SMNVEV (reference sequence). There are 11 residues in the CDR3. Trimming took off 6 bases at V and 4 bases at J, with 7 bases between the two ends. In DNA form, the CDR3 reads TGTGCCAGCAGGGGCCGTTACGAGCAGTACTTC. As protein: CASRGRYEQYF.

J is TRBJ2-1 and V is TRBV11-2, with 9 bases matching TRBD1. Trimming took 5 bases from V and 0 from J; bases not matched to a gene: 8. The germline CDR1 and CDR2 sequences are SGHAT and FQNNGV. This CDR3 spans 17 amino acids. CDR3: CASSRLTGGRSYNEQFF. CDR3 nucleotide sequence: TGTGCCAGCAGCCGACTTACAGGGGGCCGCTCCTACAATGAGCAGTTCTTC.

The genes are TRBV5-1 and TRBJ2-7; no clear D. The germline CDR1 and CDR2 sequences are SGHRS and YFSETQ. V was pared by 0 bases and J by 5 bases, with 6 bases between. CDR3 length equals 12 residues. The chain's CDR3 is CASSLAGNEQYF. CDR3 coding DNA: TGCGCCAGCAGCTTGGCGGGTAACGAGCAGTACTTC.

This chain joins TRBV6-1 and TRBJ2-2, with a tentative D call TRBD2 (6 bases). The germline V gene encodes CDR1 MNHNS and CDR2 SASEGT. The V end was cut by 6 bases, the J end by 6 bases, with 11 bases between. The CDR3 extends over 13 amino acids. CDR3 amino acids: CASSQTRPGELFF. The CDR3, as DNA: TGTGCCAGCAGCCAGACTAGGCCCGGGGAGCTGTTTTTT.

The chain recombines TRBV13 with TRBJ1-1; D unresolved. The CDR3 runs 12 residues. Per the germline V gene, CDR1 is PRHDT and CDR2 is FYEKMQ (reference sequence). V was cut by 4 bases and J by 6 bases, with 9 bases left in between. The CDR3 coding sequence is TGTGCCAGCAGCTCCCCGAGGGCTGAAGCTTTCTTT. Its translation is CASSSPRAEAFF. Complete variable domain (other parts from reference TRBV13 and TRBJ1-1): AAGVIQSPRHLIKEKRETATLKCYPIPRHDTVYWYQQGPGQDPQFLISFYEKMQSDKGSIPDRFSAQQFSDYHSELNMSSLELGDSALYFCASSSPRAEAFFGQGTRLTVV.